The 10 T cell receptor beta chains below come from one sample, sequenced in a study of tumor-infiltrating lymphocytes in primary liver carcinoma. Making TCR beta cDNA involved approximately 480 ng total RNA and a constant-region primer. Three nested multiplex PCR rounds of slightly modified ARM-PCR generated TCR beta libraries. Two initial PCR rounds of around 10 cycles each paired TRBV1-TRBV30 forward primers with a C-beta reverse primer. TCRdb analysed the multiplex PCR reads with MiXCR anew, one entry per CDR3 protein. The sample includes tens of thousands of distinct CDR3 sequences, about two thirds seen only once; the top ten take around 44%. Both RNA and DNA were isolated together from about 21-30 mg of bulk tissue that had not been sorted. The sample was liver tumor tissue from sampling region 4. As to subset: tumor region T4, right-lateral pole. The source of these receptors is a man aged 40-49 years with primary liver carcinoma and hepatitis B virus infection.

Note on this clonotype: The CDR3 end shows no conserved phenylalanine or tryptophan, and so a read error is likely. DNA for the CDR3: TGCTGCGTTGGGCAGGGAGGCGAAACGCAGTATTTA. Its translation: CCVGQGGETQYL. The rearrangement joins TRBV29-1 to TRBJ2-3; D is perhaps TRBD2 (6 bases). Per the germline V gene, CDR1 is SQVTM and CDR2 is ANQGSEA. CDR3 length: 12 residues.

For this clonotype: Possible read error: a much larger clone is one base away. The V and J genes are TRBV25-1 and TRBJ2-1; TRBD2 agrees at 7 bases. CDR1 is MGHDK and CDR2 is SYGVNS in the germline V gene. This CDR3 is built from 21 residues. The CDR3 sequence is CVSSEWGSDRIAGGSYNEQFF. The CDR3 nucleotides read TGTGTCAGCAGTGAATGGGGTTCGGATAGAATAGCGGGTGGTTCCTACAATGAGCAGTTCTTC.

Points on this clonotype: A clone one base away is much larger, so this may be a read error. The chain links TRBV5-1 to TRBJ2-3, with 9 bases identical to TRBD2. The CDR3 has 14 residues. Germline CDR1 is SGHRS and CDR2 is YFSETQ. The V and J ends lost 3 bases and 3 bases, in that order; junction bases with no gene match: 2. CDR3 in amino acids: CASSSSGTTDTQYF. The CDR3 coding sequence is TGCGCCAGCAGCTCTAGCGGGACGACAGATACGCAGTATTTT.

On this clonotype: The junction shows a germline mismatch at one end, possibly a read error. V and J are TRBV11-2 and TRBJ1-1; perhaps TRBD1 as D (5 bases). Germline values: CDR1 SGHAT, CDR2 FQNNGV. This CDR3 has 16 residues. The CDR3 nucleotides read TGTGTCAGCAGTAAAGGGGCAGAGGGAATTAACACTGAAGCTTTCTTT. Amino acids: CVSSKGAEGINTEAFF.

The V call is TRBV29-1, the J call TRBJ2-6, with D possibly being TRBD2 (6 bases). Trimming removed 6 bases at V and 0 bases at J, with 12 bases between. Germline V gives CDR1 SQVTM, CDR2 ANQGSEA. The CDR3 runs 15 residues. CDR3 DNA: TGCAGCGTAGTCTGGGGGGACTCTGGGGCCAACGTCCTGACTTTC. Translation: CSVVWGDSGANVLTF.

This clonotype was recorded only once. Mismatch with germline at one junction end may stem from a read error. The chain has TRBV4-3 and TRBJ2-1; TRBD2 aligns across 7 bases. The CDR3 runs to 17 residues. Germline V gene data show CDR1 as LGHNA and CDR2 as YSLEER. Here the CDR3 DNA reads TGCGCCAGCGGCCAAGTACATCAGCGGGACCCCTACAATGAGCAGTTCTTC. Protein: CASGQVHQRDPYNEQFF.

This clonotype was detected once. Its ends do not fully match the called genes, so a read error is possible. This chain uses TRBV14 with TRBJ2-7; 9 bases are a match to TRBD1. The CDR3 length is 15 residues. The germline V gene encodes CDR1 SGHDN and CDR2 FVKESK. CDR3 nucleotides: TGTGCCATCAGCCGACCGGGACAGGGCTCCTACGGGCAGTACTTC. Protein product: CAISRPGQGSYGQYF.

CDR3 DNA: TGTGCCAGCAGTTTACGAAGGGGCGAGCAGTACTTC. Its protein product is CASSLRRGEQYF. J is TRBJ2-7 and V is TRBV7-9; a possible D gene is TRBD1 (5 bases). The germline CDR1 and CDR2 sequences are SEHNR and FQNEAQ (reference sequence). The V gene lost 6 bases and the J gene lost 6 bases, with 12 bases spanning the gap. This CDR3 region has 12 residues. Supplemented by reference TRBV7-9 and TRBJ2-7, the full variable domain reads DTGVSQNPRHKITKRGQNVTFRCDPISEHNRLYWYRQTLGQGPEFLTYFQNEAQLEKSRLLSDRFSAERPKGSFSTLEIQRTEQGDSAMYLCASSLRRGEQYFGPGTRLTVT.

This clonotype was observed a handful of times. The gene calls are TRBV11-2 and TRBJ2-6; D tentatively reads TRBD1 or TRBD2 (6 bases each). Between the trimmed V and J ends, which lost 5 bases and 0 bases, there was a span of 26 bases. The CDR3 is 21 residues long. Germline-derived CDR1 and CDR2 are SGHAT and FQNNGV. CDR3 in amino acids: CASSMGGDRDISLSGANVLTF. In DNA, the CDR3 is TGTGCCAGCAGCATGGGGGGAGATAGGGACATTTCCCTCTCTGGGGCCAACGTCCTGACTTTC.

About this clonotype itself: The CDR3 carries no conserved terminal phenylalanine or tryptophan, so it likely arises from a read error. For the CDR3, the DNA is TGCGCCAACAGCCAAGGCTTGGGGACAGGGGCCTTCTACGAGCAGTACCTC. Its protein is CANSQGLGTGAFYEQYL. The rearrangement links TRBV4-1 to TRBJ2-7; 10 nucleotides agree with TRBD1. The V gene's germline CDR1 is MGHRA and CDR2 YSYEKL. This CDR3 contains 17 residues.